This T cell receptor (beta chain) appears in the sequencing data of a study of CD8 T cells in ankylosing spondylitis. For TCR beta, libraries came from quantitative 5'-RACE with molecular barcodes. TCRdb used MiXCR to reprocess the 5' RACE reads, holding one entry per CDR3 protein. Of some 800,000 distinct CDR3 sequences in the sample, about 12% are singletons; the top ten hold roughly 0.51%. Study conclusions and caveats: A CD8+ phenotype characterized the disease-linked clones, which were relatively rare in peripheral blood. Several of the motif variants were reported before in synovial fluid and blood from reactive arthritis. Within ankylosing spondylitis blood, a TCR beta motif made up of eight highly homologous variants appeared to be characteristic. Clones linked to disease were reported to show significant enrichment in matched ankylosing spondylitis synovial fluid.

This CDR3 spans 13 amino acids. Germline V gene sequence: CDR1 DFQATT, CDR2 SNEGSKA (reference sequence). Germline trimming cut 5 bases from V and 4 bases from J; bases unmatched to any gene: 7. A note on this clonotype: Its matching antigen is unknown.

This sequence joins TRBV20-1 and TRBJ2-7, with 8 bases that match TRBD1. Sequenced input: blood, either unsorted or a sorted T cell fraction (not recorded which). The receptor was isolated from a male donor with ankylosing spondylitis. CDR3 DNA sequence: TGCAGTGCTTCCCGGACAGGGCTATACGAGCAGTACTTC. As protein: CSASRTGLYEQYF.